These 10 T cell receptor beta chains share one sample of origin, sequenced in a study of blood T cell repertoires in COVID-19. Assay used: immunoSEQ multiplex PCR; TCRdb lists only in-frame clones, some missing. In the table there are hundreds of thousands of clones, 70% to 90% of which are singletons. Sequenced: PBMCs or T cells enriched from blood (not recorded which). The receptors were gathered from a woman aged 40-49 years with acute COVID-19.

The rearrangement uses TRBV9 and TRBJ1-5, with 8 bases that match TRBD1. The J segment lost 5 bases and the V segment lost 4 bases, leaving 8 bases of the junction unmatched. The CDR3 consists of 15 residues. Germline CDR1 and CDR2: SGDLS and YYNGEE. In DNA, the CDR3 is TGTGCCAGCAGCCCCGGACAGGGTGGCGATCAGCCCCAGCATTTT. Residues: CASSPGQGGDQPQHF.

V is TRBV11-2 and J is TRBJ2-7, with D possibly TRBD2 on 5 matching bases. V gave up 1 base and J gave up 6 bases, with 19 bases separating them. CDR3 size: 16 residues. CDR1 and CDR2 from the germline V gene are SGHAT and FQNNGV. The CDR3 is CASSLGSSVGVLEQYF. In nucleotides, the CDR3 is TGTGCCAGCAGCTTAGGTTCGTCTGTCGGGGTTCTCGAGCAGTACTTC.

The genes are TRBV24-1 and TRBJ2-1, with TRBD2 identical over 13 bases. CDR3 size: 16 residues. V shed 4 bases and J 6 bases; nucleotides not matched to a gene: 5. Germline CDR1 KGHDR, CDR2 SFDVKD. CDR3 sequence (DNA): TGTGCCACCAGTGAAATCGGGACTAGCGGGACCAATGAGCAGTTCTTC. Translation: CATSEIGTSGTNEQFF.

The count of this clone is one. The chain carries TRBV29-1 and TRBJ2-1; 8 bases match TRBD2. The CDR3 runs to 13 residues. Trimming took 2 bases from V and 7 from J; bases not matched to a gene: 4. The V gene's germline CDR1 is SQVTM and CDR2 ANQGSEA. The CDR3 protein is CSVEKREKNEQFF. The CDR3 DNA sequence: TGCAGCGTTGAAAAGCGGGAGAAGAATGAGCAGTTCTTC.

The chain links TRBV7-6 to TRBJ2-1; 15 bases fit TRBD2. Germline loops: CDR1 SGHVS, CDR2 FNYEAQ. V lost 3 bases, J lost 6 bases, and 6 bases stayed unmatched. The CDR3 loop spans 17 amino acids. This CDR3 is CASSLGLAGGLLNEQFF. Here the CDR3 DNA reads TGTGCCAGCAGCTTGGGACTAGCGGGAGGACTGCTCAATGAGCAGTTCTTC.

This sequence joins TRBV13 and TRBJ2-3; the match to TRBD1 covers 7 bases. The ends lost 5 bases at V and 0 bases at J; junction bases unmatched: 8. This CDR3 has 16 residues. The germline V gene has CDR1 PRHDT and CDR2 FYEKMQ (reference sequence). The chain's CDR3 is CASSAYTGVSTDTQYF. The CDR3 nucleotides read TGTGCCAGCAGCGCTTATACAGGGGTTAGCACAGATACGCAGTATTTT.

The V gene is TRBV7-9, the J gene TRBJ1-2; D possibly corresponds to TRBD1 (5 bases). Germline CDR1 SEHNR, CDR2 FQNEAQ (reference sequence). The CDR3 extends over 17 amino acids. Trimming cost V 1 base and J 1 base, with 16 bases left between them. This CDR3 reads CASSLVPPGRDNYGYTF. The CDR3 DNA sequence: TGTGCCAGCAGCTTAGTTCCCCCCGGCAGGGATAACTATGGCTACACCTTC.

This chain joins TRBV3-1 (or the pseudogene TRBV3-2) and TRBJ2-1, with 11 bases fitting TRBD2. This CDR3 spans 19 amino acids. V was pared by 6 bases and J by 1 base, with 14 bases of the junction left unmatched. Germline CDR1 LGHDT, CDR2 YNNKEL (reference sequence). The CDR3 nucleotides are TGTGCCAGCAGACGACCTACTAGCGGGAGCATCTTATCCTACAATGAGCAGTTCTTC. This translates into CASRRPTSGSILSYNEQFF.

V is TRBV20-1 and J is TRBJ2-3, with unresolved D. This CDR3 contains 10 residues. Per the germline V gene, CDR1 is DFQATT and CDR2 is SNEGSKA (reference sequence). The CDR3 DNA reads TGCAGCGGTAAAACAGATACGCAGTATTTT. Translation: CSGKTDTQYF.

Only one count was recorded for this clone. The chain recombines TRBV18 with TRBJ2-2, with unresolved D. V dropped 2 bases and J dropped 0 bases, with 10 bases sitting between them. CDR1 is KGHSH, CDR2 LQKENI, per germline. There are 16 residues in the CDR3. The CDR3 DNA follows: TGTGCCAGCTCACCAACATCCACCGCGAACACCGGGGAGCTGTTTTTT. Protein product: CASSPTSTANTGELFF.